This T cell receptor beta chain was captured by sequencing in a study of siplizumab effects on memory and regulatory T cells. Study-level results: Alloreactive sequences traceable to unstimulated CD4+ memory cells were significantly reduced by siplizumab.

To note about this clone: What it recognizes is unknown.

CDR3 length equals 15 residues. Germline CDR1 MDHEN, CDR2 SYDVKM. The V and J ends lost 8 bases and 5 bases respectively, with 18 bases between them. The table came from immunoSEQ multiplex PCR; TCRdb's copy has only in-frame clones and leaves some out. The profile covers 85,000 to 130,000 clones, with around 94% appearing a single time and roughly 0.6% taken by the ten largest. This sequence joins TRBV28 and TRBJ2-2; D unclear. Sequencing used Tregs sorted from blood. The origin of this receptor is a human donor in good health. CDR3 coding DNA: TGTGCCAGCCGGACCTCTCTAGGAGTTACCGGGGAGCTGTTTTTT. It codes for CASRTSLGVTGELFF.